This T cell receptor beta chain appears in the sequencing data of a study of T cell changes during pregnancy in multiple sclerosis. V was shortened by 6 bases and J by 6 bases, with 15 bases between the two germline ends. The CDR3 runs to 13 residues. Germline V gene data show CDR1 as SGHTA and CDR2 as FQGNSA. The assay was immunoSEQ multiplex PCR, and TCRdb's table has in-frame clones only and misses some. Of some 36,000 clones detected, approximately 91% appear once; the ten largest clones hold under 0.5%. Specimen: CD4+ T cells from peripheral blood mononuclear cells, collected in the second trimester of pregnancy. This rearrangement joins TRBV7-2 to TRBJ2-7; D may be TRBD2 (6 bases). This receptor was identified in a female donor with multiple sclerosis, enrolled in a pregnancy study. The CDR3 DNA follows: TGTGCCAGCAGGGGGGACTCGAATCCCGAGCAGTACTTC. It codes for CASRGDSNPEQYF.